This paragraph reports one TCR beta chain. TCRdb's copy holds only in-frame clones and misses some; the assay was immunoSEQ multiplex PCR. Here the sample spans over 100,000 clones, about 90% being singletons. Trimming took 4 bases from V and 5 from J; bases not matched to a gene: 14. Germline V CDR1 and CDR2: LNHNV, YYDKDF (reference sequence). The CDR3 totals 18 residues. This entry belongs to a study of control samples from healthy donors and cancer patients. This chain links TRBV15 with TRBJ2-3; 11 bases agree with TRBD2. Sequenced: blood. The TCR originated in a woman aged 50 to 65 in good health. CDR3 sequence (DNA): TGTGCCACCAGCACCCCGGGACTAGCGGCTTCAAGAGGAGATACGCAGTATTTT. Amino acids: CATSTPGLAASRGDTQYF.